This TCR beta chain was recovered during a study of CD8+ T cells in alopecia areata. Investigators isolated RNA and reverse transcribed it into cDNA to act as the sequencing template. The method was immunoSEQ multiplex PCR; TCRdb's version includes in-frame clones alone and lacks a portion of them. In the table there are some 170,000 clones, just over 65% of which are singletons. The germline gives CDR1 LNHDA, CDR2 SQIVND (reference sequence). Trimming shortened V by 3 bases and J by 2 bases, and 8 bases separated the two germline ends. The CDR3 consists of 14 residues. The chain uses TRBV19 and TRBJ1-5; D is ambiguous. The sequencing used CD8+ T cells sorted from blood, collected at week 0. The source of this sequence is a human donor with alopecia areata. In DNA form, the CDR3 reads TGTGCCAGTAGTATGAAGTGGGGCAATCAGCCCCAGCATTTT. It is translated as CASSMKWGNQPQHF.